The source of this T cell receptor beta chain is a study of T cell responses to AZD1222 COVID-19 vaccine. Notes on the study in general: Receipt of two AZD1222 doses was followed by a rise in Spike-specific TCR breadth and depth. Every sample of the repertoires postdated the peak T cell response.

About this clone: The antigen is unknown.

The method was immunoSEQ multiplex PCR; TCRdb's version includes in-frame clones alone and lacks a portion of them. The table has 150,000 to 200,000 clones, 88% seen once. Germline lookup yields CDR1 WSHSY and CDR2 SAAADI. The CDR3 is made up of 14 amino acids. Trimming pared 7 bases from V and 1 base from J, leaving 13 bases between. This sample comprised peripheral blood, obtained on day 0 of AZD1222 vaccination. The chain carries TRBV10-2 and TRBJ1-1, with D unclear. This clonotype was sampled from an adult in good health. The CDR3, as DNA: TGCGCCAGCAAATACACAGACCCGAACACTGAAGCTTTCTTT. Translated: CASKYTDPNTEAFF.